One sample yielded the 21 T cell receptor beta chains listed below, sequenced in a study of shared clonotypes between healthy human individuals. The data were produced by immunoSEQ multiplex PCR, yet TCRdb's version contains in-frame clones alone and is incomplete. This repertoire shows roughly 2.2 million clones, approximately 93% found once; its top ten account for about 0.39%. Sequenced material: naive CD4+ T cells from PBMCs. Stated subset: CD45RA+ positively selected. These receptors were obtained from a man younger than 35 in good health. Some clones in this sample may be carry-over from other donors' samples.

Comment on this clone: In the same sample, other DNA sequences code for this CDR3. The chain has TRBV27 and TRBJ2-2; no firm D call. Between the trimmed V and J ends, which lost 5 bases and 3 bases, there was a span of 10 bases. The CDR3 is made up of 14 amino acids. Germline V CDR1 and CDR2: MNHEY, SMNVEV (reference sequence). The CDR3 protein is CASSLDLYTGELFF. In nucleotides, the CDR3 is TGTGCCAGCAGTCTAGACTTATACACCGGGGAGCTGTTTTTT.

This sequence joins TRBV4-3 and TRBJ2-3; 9 nucleotides match TRBD2. The trim removed 2 bases at V and 0 bases at J, leaving 12 bases unmatched. The CDR3 is 19 residues long. Germline V gene data show CDR1 as LGHNA and CDR2 as YSLEER. CDR3 protein: CASSQRAWLAGLSTDTQYF. Here the CDR3 DNA reads TGCGCCAGCAGCCAAAGGGCATGGCTAGCGGGACTAAGCACAGATACGCAGTATTTT.

The chain recombines TRBV6-1 with TRBJ2-7; D remains unclear. There are 16 residues in the CDR3. Trimming left V 1 base short and J 3 bases short, with 16 bases between. The germline CDR1 and CDR2 sequences are MNHNS and SASEGT. For the CDR3, the DNA is TGTGCCAGCAGTGAAGGGCCGACTCAGGATCTCTACGAGCAGTACTTC. It specifies CASSEGPTQDLYEQYF.

This chain uses TRBV6-1 with TRBJ1-5; D unclear. Germline lookup yields CDR1 MNHNS and CDR2 SASEGT. V dropped 3 bases and J dropped 7 bases, with 16 bases sitting between them. The CDR3 extends over 15 amino acids. The CDR3 is CASSEAGPQVQPQHF. Written as DNA, the CDR3 is TGTGCCAGCAGTGAGGCCGGCCCCCAGGTACAGCCCCAGCATTTT.

V is TRBV6-5 and J is TRBJ2-1, with 8 bases that match TRBD2. The CDR3 runs to 12 residues. Germline V gene data show CDR1 as MNHEY and CDR2 as SVGAGI. V shed 4 bases and J 15 bases; nucleotides not matched to a gene: 8. In nucleotides, the CDR3 is TGTGCCAGCAGTTCGACGGGAGGGAGGACGTTCTTC. Translated, it gives CASSSTGGRTFF.

The chain links TRBV28 to TRBJ2-1; TRBD2 agrees at 9 bases. J was trimmed by 2 bases and V by 6 bases; bases with no gene match: 11. The CDR3 runs to 17 residues. In germline, CDR1 is MDHEN, CDR2 SYDVKM. CDR3 protein: CASRTNSGSLTYNEQFF. The DNA for the CDR3 is TGTGCCAGCAGAACAAATAGCGGGAGTCTCACCTACAATGAGCAGTTCTTC. Looking up the rest from reference TRBV28 and TRBJ2-1 gives the full variable domain: DVKVTQSSRYLVKRTGEKVFLECVQDMDHENMFWYRQDPGLGLRLIYFSYDVKMKEKGDIPEGYSVSREKKERFSLILESASTNQTSMYLCASRTNSGSLTYNEQFFGPGTRLTVL.

This clone has only a few counts. J is TRBJ1-2 and V is TRBV4-1; D not resolved. V shed 0 bases and J shed 8 bases, with 13 bases lying between them. Germline-derived CDR1 and CDR2 are MGHRA and YSYEKL. The length of the CDR3 is 14 residues. The CDR3 bases are TGCGCCAGCAGCCAAGAAATCCCGGTGAGGGGCTACACCTTC. Residues: CASSQEIPVRGYTF.

The chain is built from TRBV28 and TRBJ2-7, with 12 positions matching TRBD1. With 5 bases clipped from V and 2 bases from J, the junction kept 4 bases outside the gene matches. The CDR3 length is 15 residues. Germline-derived CDR1 and CDR2 are MDHEN and SYDVKM. The CDR3 DNA reads TGTGCCAGCAGTACCCGGGACAGGGGGCCCTACGAGCAGTACTTC. This codes for CASSTRDRGPYEQYF. Complete variable domain (other parts from reference TRBV28 and TRBJ2-7): DVKVTQSSRYLVKRTGEKVFLECVQDMDHENMFWYRQDPGLGLRLIYFSYDVKMKEKGDIPEGYSVSREKKERFSLILESASTNQTSMYLCASSTRDRGPYEQYFGPGTRLTVT.

The genes are TRBV5-1 and TRBJ1-5; maybe TRBD1 (6 bases). V shed 3 bases and J shed 5 bases, with 12 bases lying between them. Germline CDR1 SGHRS, CDR2 YFSETQ. This CDR3 is built from 14 residues. This CDR3 reads CASSSDSLDQPQHF. The CDR3 nucleotides are TGCGCCAGCAGCTCGGACAGTCTGGATCAGCCCCAGCATTTT.

V usage is TRBV6-5 and J usage is TRBJ1-1; perhaps TRBD1 as D (5 bases). The CDR3 runs to 13 residues. Germline V gene data show CDR1 as MNHEY and CDR2 as SVGAGI. The V end was cut by 5 bases, the J end by 8 bases, with 15 bases between. Here the CDR3 reads CASSLGTVTEAFF. In nucleotides, the CDR3 is TGTGCCAGCAGTCTGGGGACCGTCACAGAAGCTTTCTTT.

The V and J genes are TRBV5-1 and TRBJ2-5; TRBD2 matches 8 bases. The V segment lost 0 bases and the J segment 1 base; nucleotides outside the gene matches: 5. The CDR3 is made up of 16 amino acids. Germline-derived CDR1 and CDR2 are SGHRS and YFSETQ. CDR3 sequence: CASSLVTSGSQETQYF. CDR3 nucleotide sequence: TGCGCCAGCAGCTTGGTAACTAGCGGAAGCCAAGAGACCCAGTACTTC.

For this clone: The junction shows a germline mismatch at one end, possibly a read error. The chain links TRBV6-1 to TRBJ1-4; weak D call: TRBD1 (6 bases). The CDR3 has 14 amino acids. Germline V CDR1 and CDR2: MNHNS, SASEGT. The CDR3 spells CASRRDTTYEKLFF. CDR3 coding DNA: TGTGCCAGCCGGAGGGACACAACTTATGAAAAACTGTTTTTT.

This chain links TRBV7-9 with TRBJ2-6; D might be TRBD1 or TRBD2, each matching 5 bases. This CDR3 is built from 19 residues. Germline values: CDR1 SEHNR, CDR2 FQNEAQ (reference sequence). Trimming stripped 5 bases from V and 0 bases from J, with 20 bases between. In DNA form, the CDR3 reads TGTGCCAGCAGCACGGGACGGGTCCTACCGAGCTCTGGGGCCAACGTCCTGACTTTC. As protein: CASSTGRVLPSSGANVLTF. Complete variable domain (other parts from reference TRBV7-9 and TRBJ2-6): DTGVSQNPRHKITKRGQNVTFRCDPISEHNRLYWYRQTLGQGPEFLTYFQNEAQLEKSRLLSDRFSAERPKGSFSTLEIQRTEQGDSAMYLCASSTGRVLPSSGANVLTFGAGSRLTVL.

The rearrangement uses TRBV27 and TRBJ2-1, with 10 bases aligning to TRBD2. The CDR3 contains 16 residues. The V and J ends lost 5 bases and 14 bases, in that order; junction bases with no gene match: 18. The germline CDR1 and CDR2 sequences are MNHEY and SMNVEV (reference sequence). The CDR3 here is CASSTRLAGLASPEFF. Here the CDR3 DNA reads TGTGCCAGCAGTACCCGACTAGCGGGCCTTGCTTCCCCTGAGTTCTTC.

The V gene is TRBV30, the J gene TRBJ1-4; unclear D gene. Deletions cut 0 bases from V and 7 bases from J, with 21 bases between. The CDR3 has 17 residues. Per germline, CDR1 GTSNPN and CDR2 SVGIG (reference sequence). The DNA for the CDR3 is TGTGCCTGGAGTGTTCCTCTCTCCTGGCGGGTTCGTGAAAAACTGTTTTTT. It is translated as CAWSVPLSWRVREKLFF. Full variable domain (outside the CDR3, taken from reference TRBV30 and TRBJ1-4): SQTIHQWPATLVQPVGSPLSLECTVEGTSNPNLYWYRQAAGRGLQLLFYSVGIGQISSEVPQNLSASRPQDRQFILSSKKLLLSDSGFYLCAWSVPLSWRVREKLFFGSGTQLSVL.

J is TRBJ2-5 and V is TRBV6-5, with a possible D match to TRBD2 (7 bases). V lost 7 bases and J 5 bases, leaving 17 bases between the germline ends. The CDR3 is 14 amino acids. Germline CDR1 and CDR2: MNHEY and SVGAGI. In DNA form, the CDR3 reads TGTGCCAGCACCCCCAGGAGGGGGGGCGAGACCCAGTACTTC. Amino acid sequence: CASTPRRGGETQYF.

The CDR3: CSALAISSYEQYF. The CDR3 DNA reads TGCAGCGCCCTAGCGATTAGCTCCTACGAGCAGTACTTC. This chain connects TRBV29-1 to TRBJ2-7; D is possibly TRBD2 (6 bases). Trimming cost V 7 bases and J 0 bases, with 13 bases left between them. In germline, CDR1 is SQVTM, CDR2 ANQGSEA. This CDR3 comprises 13 residues.

About this clone itself: Other DNA sequences from this sample encode an identical CDR3 as well. The chain uses TRBV29-1 and TRBJ1-2, with D maybe TRBD1 (5 bases). V was trimmed by 4 bases and J by 1 base, leaving 7 bases between them. The CDR3 runs to 12 residues. Germline assignment: CDR1 SQVTM and CDR2 ANQGSEA. Here the CDR3 DNA reads TGCAGCGTTGGGGGCGGTAACTATGGCTACACCTTC. Its translation is CSVGGGNYGYTF.

This chain joins TRBV4-1 and TRBJ1-1; D not certain. The CDR3 runs 15 residues. Trimming cost V 1 base and J 0 bases, with 9 bases left between them. CDR1 and CDR2 from the germline V gene are MGHRA and YSYEKL. The DNA of the CDR3 is TGCGCCAGCAGCCAAGGCCCTAGAATGAACACTGAAGCTTTCTTT. Its translation is CASSQGPRMNTEAFF.

The chain is built from TRBV4-1 and TRBJ2-7; D is possibly TRBD2 (6 bases). Deletions cut 3 bases from V and 6 bases from J, with 18 bases between. The length of the CDR3 is 15 residues. Germline V gene sequence: CDR1 MGHRA, CDR2 YSYEKL. Here the CDR3 reads CASSQPTSGRIEQYF. The CDR3 nucleotides are TGCGCCAGCAGCCAGCCGACTAGTGGGAGGATCGAGCAGTACTTC.

The V gene is TRBV4-2, the J gene TRBJ1-1; D is perhaps TRBD1 (5 bases). Germline CDR1 LGHNA, CDR2 YNFKEQ. The length of the CDR3 is 15 residues. V was cut by 0 bases and J by 0 bases, with 8 bases left in between. The CDR3 sequence is CASSQDPGLNTEAFF. The CDR3 DNA is TGTGCCAGCAGCCAAGATCCAGGGCTGAACACTGAAGCTTTCTTT.